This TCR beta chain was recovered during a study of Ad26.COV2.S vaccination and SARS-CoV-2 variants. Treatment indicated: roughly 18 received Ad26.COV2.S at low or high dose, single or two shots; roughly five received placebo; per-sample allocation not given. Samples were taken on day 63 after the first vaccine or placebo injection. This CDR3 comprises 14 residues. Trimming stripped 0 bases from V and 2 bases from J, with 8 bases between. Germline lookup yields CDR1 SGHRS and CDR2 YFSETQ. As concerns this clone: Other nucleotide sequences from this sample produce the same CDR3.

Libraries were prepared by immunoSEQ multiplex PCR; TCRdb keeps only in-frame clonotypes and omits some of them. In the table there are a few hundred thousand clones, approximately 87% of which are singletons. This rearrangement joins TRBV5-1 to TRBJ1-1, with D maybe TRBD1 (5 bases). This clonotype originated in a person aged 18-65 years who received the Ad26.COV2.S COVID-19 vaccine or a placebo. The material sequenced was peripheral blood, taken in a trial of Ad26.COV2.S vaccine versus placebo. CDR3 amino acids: CASSLAGGNTEAFF. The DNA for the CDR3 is TGCGCCAGCAGCTTGGCCGGGGGTAACACTGAAGCTTTCTTT.